This TCR beta chain appears in the sequencing data of a study of beta chain features in type 1 diabetes. TCRB transcripts that were expressed got sequenced, as all of the isolated RNA had been reverse transcribed. Method: immunoSEQ multiplex PCR; TCRdb's copy keeps in-frame clones and lacks some. The repertoire holds roughly 380,000 clones, with around 20% as singletons. The ends lost 3 bases at V and 4 bases at J; junction bases unmatched: 7. The length of the CDR3 is 16 residues. The germline V gene encodes CDR1 LNHNV and CDR2 YYDKDF (reference sequence). Details on this clone: The antigen remains undetermined.

Study findings and constraints: Relative to healthy donors, patients appeared to have naive, central memory and Treg TCRB repertoires that were more similar.

J is TRBJ2-2 and V is TRBV15; TRBD2 matches at 8 bases. The receptor's source is a woman between 18 and 29 years old in good health. Source material: naive CD4+ T cells from blood. The CDR3 loop reads CATSRSTSVVTGELFF. DNA for the CDR3: TGTGCCACCAGCAGGTCGACTAGCGTTGTCACCGGGGAGCTGTTTTTT.